The entry below gives a single T cell receptor beta chain sequence along with its context. The sample belongs to a study of blood T cell repertoires in COVID-19. Study details: The analysed material was cDNA or gDNA that came from T cells, B-cell-depleted T cells, or PBMCs.

Residents of over 20 US areas, aged about 18 to 89 years, made up the participants. Cohort allocation depended upon clinical history that participants reported. Germline loops: CDR1 SGDLS, CDR2 YYNGEE. The CDR3 covers 16 residues. V shed 3 bases, J shed 0 bases, and the junction held 1 base outside the gene matches. In the original workflow: Amplifying reference gene primers gave estimates of nucleated cell counts. Generated by immunoSEQ multiplex PCR, the TCRdb table keeps only in-frame clones and is missing some. Clone size and the V and J calls come from that table; the DNA yielded D and trimming. The data hold 150,000 to 200,000 clones, with roughly nine tenths observed a single time.

This chain uses TRBV9 with TRBJ1-4, with 11 positions matching TRBD1. The sequence was obtained from a middle-aged woman with acute COVID-19. The sample consisted of PBMCs or T cells enriched from blood (not recorded which). The DNA of the CDR3 is TGTGCCAGCAGCGGGGGACAGGGGGCAACTAATGAAAAACTGTTTTTT. It encodes CASSGGQGATNEKLFF. Filled out from reference TRBV9 and TRBJ1-4, the complete variable domain reads DSGVTQTPKHLITATGQRVTLRCSPRSGDLSVYWYQQSLDQGLQFLIQYYNGEERAKGNILERFSAQQFPDLHSELNLSSLELGDSALYFCASSGGQGATNEKLFFGSGTQLSVL.